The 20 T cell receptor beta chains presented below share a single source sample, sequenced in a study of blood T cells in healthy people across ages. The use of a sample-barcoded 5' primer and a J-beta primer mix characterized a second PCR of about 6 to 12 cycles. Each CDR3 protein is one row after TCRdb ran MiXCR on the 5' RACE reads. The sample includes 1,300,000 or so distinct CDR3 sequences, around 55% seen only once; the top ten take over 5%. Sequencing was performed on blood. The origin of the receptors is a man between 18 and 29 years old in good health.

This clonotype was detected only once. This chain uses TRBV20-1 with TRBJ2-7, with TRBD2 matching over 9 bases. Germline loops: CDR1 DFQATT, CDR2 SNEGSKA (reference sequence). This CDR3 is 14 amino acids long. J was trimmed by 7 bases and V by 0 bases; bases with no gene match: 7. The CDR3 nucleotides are TGCAGTGCTAGAGAGGTAGCGGGGGCGGGGGAGCAGTACTTC. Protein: CSAREVAGAGEQYF.

Here the CDR3 reads CASSVLAVPYNEQFF. CDR3 bases: TGTGCCAGCAGCGTATTAGCGGTTCCCTACAATGAGCAGTTCTTC. This chain connects TRBV9 to TRBJ2-1, with D perhaps TRBD2 (6 bases). Germline V gives CDR1 SGDLS, CDR2 YYNGEE. V lost 1 base and J 2 bases, leaving 10 bases between the germline ends. The CDR3 is 15 amino acids.

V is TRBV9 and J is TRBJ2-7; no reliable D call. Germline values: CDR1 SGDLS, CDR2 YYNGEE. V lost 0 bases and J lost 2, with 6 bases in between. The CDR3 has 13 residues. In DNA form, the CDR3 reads TGTGCCAGCAGCGTAGACACCCCCTACGAGCAGTACTTC. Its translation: CASSVDTPYEQYF. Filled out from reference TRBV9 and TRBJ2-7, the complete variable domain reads DSGVTQTPKHLITATGQRVTLRCSPRSGDLSVYWYQQSLDQGLQFLIQYYNGEERAKGNILERFSAQQFPDLHSELNLSSLELGDSALYFCASSVDTPYEQYFGPGTRLTVT.

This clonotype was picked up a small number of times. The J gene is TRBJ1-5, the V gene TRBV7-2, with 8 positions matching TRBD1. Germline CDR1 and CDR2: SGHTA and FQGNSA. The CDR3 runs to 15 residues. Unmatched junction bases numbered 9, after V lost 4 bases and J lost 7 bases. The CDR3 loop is CASSYQGAPGQPQHF. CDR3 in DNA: TGTGCCAGCAGCTATCAGGGGGCGCCGGGCCAGCCCCAGCATTTT.

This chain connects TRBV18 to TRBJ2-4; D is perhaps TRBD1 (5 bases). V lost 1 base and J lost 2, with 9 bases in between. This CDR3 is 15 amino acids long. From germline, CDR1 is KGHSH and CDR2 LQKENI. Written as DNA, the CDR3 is TGTGCCAGCTCACCACTCAGGGCACCCAAAAACATTCAGTACTTC. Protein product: CASSPLRAPKNIQYF.

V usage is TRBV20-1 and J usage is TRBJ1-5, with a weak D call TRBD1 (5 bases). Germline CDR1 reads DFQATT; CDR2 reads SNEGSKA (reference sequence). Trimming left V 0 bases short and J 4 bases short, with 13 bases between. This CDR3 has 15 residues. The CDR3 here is CSARETGGVNQPQHF. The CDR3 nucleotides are TGCAGTGCTAGAGAAACCGGGGGTGTAAATCAGCCCCAGCATTTT.

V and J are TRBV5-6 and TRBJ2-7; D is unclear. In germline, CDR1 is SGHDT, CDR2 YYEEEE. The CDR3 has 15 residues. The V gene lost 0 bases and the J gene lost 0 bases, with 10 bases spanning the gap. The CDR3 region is CASSLVAETSYEQYF. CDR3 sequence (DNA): TGTGCCAGCAGCTTGGTGGCAGAAACCTCCTACGAGCAGTACTTC.

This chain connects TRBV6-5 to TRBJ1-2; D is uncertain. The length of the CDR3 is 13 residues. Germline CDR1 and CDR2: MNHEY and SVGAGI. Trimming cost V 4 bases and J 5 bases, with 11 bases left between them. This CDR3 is CASSSTVRYGYTF. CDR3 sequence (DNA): TGTGCCAGCAGTTCTACAGTTCGATATGGCTACACCTTC.

This CDR3 reads CASSTNLAGGINEQFF. The CDR3, as DNA: TGTGCCAGCAGCACCAACCTAGCGGGCGGCATAAATGAGCAGTTCTTC. The chain carries TRBV6-5 and TRBJ2-1; 8 nucleotides align to TRBD2. The CDR3 is 16 residues long. Germline V lookup: CDR1 MNHEY, CDR2 SVGAGI. The trim removed 6 bases at V and 7 bases at J, leaving 14 bases unmatched.

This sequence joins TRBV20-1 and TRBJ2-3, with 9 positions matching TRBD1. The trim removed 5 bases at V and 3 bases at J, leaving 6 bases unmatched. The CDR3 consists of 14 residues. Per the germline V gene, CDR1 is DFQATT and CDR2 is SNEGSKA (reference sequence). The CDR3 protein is CSAPSDRGTDTQYF. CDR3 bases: TGCAGTGCTCCCTCGGACAGGGGAACAGATACGCAGTATTTT.

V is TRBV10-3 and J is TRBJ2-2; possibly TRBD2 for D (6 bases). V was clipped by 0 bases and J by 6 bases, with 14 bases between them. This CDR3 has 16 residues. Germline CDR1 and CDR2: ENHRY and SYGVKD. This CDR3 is CAISESALGRSGELFF. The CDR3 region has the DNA TGTGCCATCAGTGAGTCCGCTCTCGGGAGATCCGGGGAGCTGTTTTTT.

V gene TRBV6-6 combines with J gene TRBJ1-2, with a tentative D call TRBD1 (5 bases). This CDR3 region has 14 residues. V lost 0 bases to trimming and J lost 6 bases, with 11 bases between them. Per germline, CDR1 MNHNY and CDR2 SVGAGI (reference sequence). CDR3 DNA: TGTGCCAGCAGTTACTCAGGGGTCTCGGATGGCTACACCTTC. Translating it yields CASSYSGVSDGYTF.

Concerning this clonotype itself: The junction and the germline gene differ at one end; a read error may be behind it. Written as DNA, the CDR3 is TGCAGTGCTCGTTACTTCGGACGCCTCTATAGTTCACCCCTCCACTTT. Its translation is CSARYFGRLYSSPLHF. The V gene is TRBV20-1, the J gene TRBJ1-6; no definite D call. CDR1 DFQATT and CDR2 SNEGSKA come from the germline V gene (reference sequence). The CDR3 is 16 residues long.

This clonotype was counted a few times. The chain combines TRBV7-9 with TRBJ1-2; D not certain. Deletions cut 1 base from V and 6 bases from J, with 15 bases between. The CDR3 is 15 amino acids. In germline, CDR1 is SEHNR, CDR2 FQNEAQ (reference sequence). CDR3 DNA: TGTGCCAGCAGCTTAGTGGGGTACGGAGGAGATGGCTACACCTTC. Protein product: CASSLVGYGGDGYTF.

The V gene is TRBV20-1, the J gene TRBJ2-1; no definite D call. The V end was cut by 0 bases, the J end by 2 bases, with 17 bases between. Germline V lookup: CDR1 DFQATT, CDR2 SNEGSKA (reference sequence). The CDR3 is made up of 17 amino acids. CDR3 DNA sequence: TGCAGTGCTAGAGACCGTAGCAGGAAACTCCCCTACAATGAGCAGTTCTTC. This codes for CSARDRSRKLPYNEQFF.

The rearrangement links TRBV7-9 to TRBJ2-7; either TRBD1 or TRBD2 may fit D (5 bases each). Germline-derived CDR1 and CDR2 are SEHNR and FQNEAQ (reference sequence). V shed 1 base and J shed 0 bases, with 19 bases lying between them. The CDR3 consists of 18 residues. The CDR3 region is CASSLVVGTVFHSYEQYF. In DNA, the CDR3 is TGTGCCAGCAGCTTAGTGGTGGGGACGGTATTCCACTCCTACGAGCAGTACTTC.

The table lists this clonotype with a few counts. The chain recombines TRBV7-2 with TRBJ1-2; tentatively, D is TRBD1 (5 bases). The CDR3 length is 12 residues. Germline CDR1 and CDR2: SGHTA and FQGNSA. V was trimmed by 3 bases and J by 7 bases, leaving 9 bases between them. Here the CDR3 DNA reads TGTGCCAGCAGCTTTAACCAGGGTGGCTACACCTTC. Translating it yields CASSFNQGGYTF.

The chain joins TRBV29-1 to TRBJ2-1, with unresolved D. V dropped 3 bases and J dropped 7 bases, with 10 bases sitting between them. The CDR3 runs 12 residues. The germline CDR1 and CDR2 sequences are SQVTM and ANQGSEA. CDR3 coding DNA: TGCAGCGTTGAGATTTTTAGTAATGAGCAGTTCTTC. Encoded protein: CSVEIFSNEQFF.

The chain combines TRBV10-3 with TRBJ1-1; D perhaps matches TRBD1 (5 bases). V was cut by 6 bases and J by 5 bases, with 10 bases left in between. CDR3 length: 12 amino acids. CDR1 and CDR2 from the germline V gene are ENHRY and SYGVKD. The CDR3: CAIRDRQTEAFF. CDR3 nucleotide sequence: TGTGCCATCAGGGACCGACAGACTGAAGCTTTCTTT.

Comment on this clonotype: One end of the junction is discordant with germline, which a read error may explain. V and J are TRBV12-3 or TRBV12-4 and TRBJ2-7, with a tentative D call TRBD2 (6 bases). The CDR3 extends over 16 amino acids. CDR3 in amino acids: CASRIASPGDSYEQYF. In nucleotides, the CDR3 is TGTGCCAGCAGAATAGCCTCTCCGGGGGACTCCTACGAGCAGTACTTT.